These 10 T cell receptor beta chains were sequenced from one sample in a study of shared clonotypes between healthy human individuals. TCRdb keeps only in-frame clones here, not all; method: immunoSEQ multiplex PCR. The repertoire holds under 600,000 clones, with 95% to 98% as singletons. The naive CD8 subset, CD45RO-negative cells positively selected for CCR7, excluded terminally differentiated effector memory CD45RA+ cells. Sequenced input: naive CD8+ T cells sorted from blood. These receptors were taken from a man under 40 in good health.

This sequence joins TRBV6-9 and TRBJ2-3; possibly TRBD2 for D (6 bases). The CDR3 sequence is 14 residues long. Germline V gene sequence: CDR1 MNHGY, CDR2 SVAAGI. The CDR3, as DNA: TGTGTTCGGTCGGCGGGAAAAAGCACAGATACGCAGTATTTT. This encodes CVRSAGKSTDTQYF.

The chain combines TRBV7-9 with TRBJ2-1; possibly TRBD1 or TRBD2 for D (7 bases each). V lost 7 bases and J 0 bases, leaving 16 bases between the germline ends. CDR1 is SEHNR and CDR2 is FQNEAQ in the germline V gene (reference sequence). CDR3 length equals 16 residues. This CDR3 is CASNQGGSGSYNEQFF. CDR3 sequence (DNA): TGTGCCAGCAACCAGGGGGGGAGTGGCTCCTACAATGAGCAGTTCTTC.

The chain couples TRBV29-1 to TRBJ2-3; 11 bases match TRBD1. The junction had 3 bases not matched to a gene; V was cut back by 1 base and J by 3 bases. This CDR3 spans 15 amino acids. Looked up from germline, CDR1 is SQVTM and CDR2 is ANQGSEA. CDR3 protein: CSVEGGQGGTDTQYF. CDR3 nucleotides: TGCAGCGTTGAAGGGGGACAGGGGGGTACAGATACGCAGTATTTT.

The sample holds one count of this clone. In DNA form, the CDR3 reads TGTGCCAGCAGTTACCGGGACAGGGTCTACGAGCAGTACTTC. The encoded protein is CASSYRDRVYEQYF. The gene calls are TRBV5-6 and TRBJ2-7; 9 bases align to TRBD1. J was trimmed by 3 bases and V by 5 bases; bases with no gene match: 6. Germline lookup yields CDR1 SGHDT and CDR2 YYEEEE. This CDR3 comprises 14 residues.

The chain combines TRBV6-4 with TRBJ1-2; D not resolved. The CDR3 loop spans 16 amino acids. Per germline, CDR1 MRHNA and CDR2 SNTAGT. Trimming cost V 5 bases and J 8 bases, with 24 bases left between them. This CDR3 is CASSSSTSASWWGYTF. The CDR3 region has the DNA TGTGCCAGCAGTTCTTCCACATCTGCCTCGTGGTGGGGCTACACCTTC.

The chain joins TRBV7-9 to TRBJ2-5; tentative D call: TRBD2 (5 bases). Germline values: CDR1 SEHNR, CDR2 FQNEAQ (reference sequence). The CDR3 contains 15 residues. Trimming pared 5 bases from V and 5 bases from J, leaving 18 bases between. CDR3 sequence (DNA): TGTGCCAGCAGCGGCGTAGGAGGTGGGAACGAGACCCAGTACTTC. It is translated as CASSGVGGGNETQYF.

The J gene is TRBJ2-3, the V gene TRBV10-2; 10 positions agree with TRBD2. CDR3 length: 15 residues. Germline trimming cut 5 bases from V and 4 bases from J; bases unmatched to any gene: 6. Per the germline V gene, CDR1 is WSHSY and CDR2 is SAAADI. For the CDR3, the DNA is TGCGCCAGCAGTTTAGCGGGAGGCCGGCCAGATACGCAGTATTTT. As protein: CASSLAGGRPDTQYF.

The genes are TRBV14 and TRBJ2-3; no clear D gene. CDR1 is SGHDN, CDR2 FVKESK, per germline. Trimming took 1 base from V and 5 from J, leaving 4 bases between them. This CDR3 has 12 residues. The CDR3 here is CASSQGKDTQYF. CDR3 DNA sequence: TGTGCCAGCAGCCAAGGGAAAGATACGCAGTATTTT.

V gene TRBV4-3 combines with J gene TRBJ2-3; D is possibly TRBD1 (6 bases). The CDR3 runs 16 residues. Germline values: CDR1 LGHNA, CDR2 YSLEER. The V end lost 0 bases, the J end lost 0 bases, and 10 bases lay between the germline ends. Written as DNA, the CDR3 is TGCGCCAGCAGCCAAGATTTCACAGGGAGCACAGATACGCAGTATTTT. Amino acid sequence: CASSQDFTGSTDTQYF.

The J gene is TRBJ2-3, the V gene TRBV4-3; TRBD2 aligns across 10 bases. The CDR3 extends over 16 amino acids. Losses at the gene ends were 0 bases for V and 4 bases for J; bases not matched to a gene: 4. The germline gives CDR1 LGHNA, CDR2 YSLEER. The CDR3 DNA follows: TGCGCCAGCAGCCAAGAGCTAGCGGGAGTCGCAGATACGCAGTATTTT. This translates into CASSQELAGVADTQYF.